This is a list of T cell receptor beta chains from one sample in a study of regulatory T cells in long-lasting Graves disease. TCRdb recomputed calls from the multiplex PCR reads with MiXCR, one row per CDR3 protein. The top ten clones hold 7.1% of a sample with 400,000 to 600,000 distinct CDR3 sequences, 20% to 25% of them seen once. The sample was peripheral blood mononuclear cells (PBMCs), taken when the disease was refractory, from a patient treated with antithyroid drugs. Receptor source: a female donor with Graves disease. The CDR3 runs from the conserved cysteine through the conserved F or W. The order of the fields is D gene, V gene, J gene, clone size, CDR3 DNA, CDR3 protein. The D gene is left open where the match is weak. Size values are once, few and many counts, or a class for expanded clones, and some rows have none.

TRBD1,TRBV19,TRBJ1-1,NA,TGTGCCAGTAGTCTTGGGACAGATATGAACACTGAAGCTTTCTTT,CASSLGTDMNTEAFF
NA,TRBV5-1,TRBJ1-3,NA,TGCGCCAGCAGCTTGGATCCAGGTGGAAACACCATATATTTT,CASSLDPGGNTIYF
NA,TRBV2,TRBJ2-7,many,TGTGCCAGCAGTGGGACAGATTCCTACGAGCAGTACTTC,CASSGTDSYEQYF
NA,TRBV6-1,TRBJ2-1,NA,TGTGCCAGCAGTGCCCTCCCCGGAGTTGGTAATGAGCAGTTCTTC,CASSALPGVGNEQFF
TRBD2,TRBV6-2/TRBV6-3,TRBJ2-1,NA,TGTGCCAGCAGTTACTCAGCGGGAGCCTACAATGAGCAGTTCTTC,CASSYSAGAYNEQFF
NA,TRBV29-1,TRBJ2-1,NA,TGCAGCGTCCCCGCAGAGGGCCTCGAGCAGTTCTTC,CSVPAEGLEQFF
NA,TRBV7-8,TRBJ1-1,many,TGTGCCAGCAGCGCGTACAGGGCCACCGGCGCTGAAGCTTTCTTT,CASSAYRATGAEAFF
NA,TRBV28,TRBJ1-2,many,TGTGCCAGCAGTGGACCGGGACGGTCCCGCCCCTTC,CASSGPGRSRPF
TRBD2,TRBV28,TRBJ2-3,NA,TGTGCCAGCAGCATCGGGCTAGCGGACGCAGATACGCAGTATTTT,CASSIGLADADTQYF
NA,TRBV5-1,TRBJ2-5,few,TGCGCCAGCAGCCCCGCCGGGAGCGGACAAGAGACCCAGTACTTC,CASSPAGSGQETQYF
TRBD1,TRBV2,TRBJ1-1,many,TGTGCCAGCAGGGGACAGTCCTTGGAAGCTTTCTTT,CASRGQSLEAFF
NA,TRBV20-1,TRBJ1-3,NA,TGCAGTGCTAGGATCCTCAGGGGCTCTGGAAACACCATATATTTT,CSARILRGSGNTIYF
TRBD1,TRBV24-1,TRBJ1-5,NA,TGTGCCACCAGTGATGGGACAGCTGGGGGAAATCAGCCCCAGCATTTT,CATSDGTAGGNQPQHF
NA,TRBV10-3,TRBJ2-2,NA,TGTGCCATCTCAGGAGGCCCCGGGGAGCTGTTTTTT,CAISGGPGELFF
NA,TRBV12-3/TRBV12-4,TRBJ1-1,many,TGTGCCAGCAGTTTTCAGTACACTGAAGCTTTCTTT,CASSFQYTEAFF
NA,TRBV28,TRBJ1-5,many,TGTGCCAGCAGTCTTACAGGGAACCTAGCTAGCAATCAGCCCCAGCATTTT,CASSLTGNLASNQPQHF
NA,TRBV15,TRBJ1-1,many,TGTGCCACCAGCAGAGAGCTTACAGGGAGAACTGAAGCTTTCTTT,CATSRELTGRTEAFF
NA,TRBV12-3/TRBV12-4,TRBJ2-5,many,TGTGCCAGCAGTTTAGCGTTAAGCGGGCCCAAAGAGACCCAGTACTTC,CASSLALSGPKETQYF
NA,TRBV6-1,TRBJ2-7,NA,TGTGCCAGCTCACCATCGACTAGTCTCGAGCAGTACTTC,CASSPSTSLEQYF
NA,TRBV9,TRBJ1-6,few,TGTGCCAGCAGCAGACTCGGATTTAGAACGCCCCTCCACTTT,CASSRLGFRTPLHF
NA,TRBV20-1,TRBJ2-7,NA,TGCAGTGCTATGGACCCCGGAGGATCCTACGAGCAGTACTTC,CSAMDPGGSYEQYF
TRBD2,TRBV18,TRBJ2-5,once,TGTGCCAGCTCACCACGGACGGGACTAGCGGGAGAGACCCAGTACTTC,CASSPRTGLAGETQYF
NA,TRBV3-1,TRBJ1-2,NA,TGTGCCAGCAGCCAAGAAGCTGGTGGGGACTATGACTACACCTTC,CASSQEAGGDYDYTF
NA,TRBV29-1,TRBJ1-4,few,TGCAGCGTGGGGGGGGGATCGGTTGAAAAACTGTTTTTT,CSVGGGSVEKLFF
NA,TRBV28,TRBJ1-5,many,TGTGCCAGCAGTTTATTGCGCACCATTAGCAATCAGCCCCAGCATTTT,CASSLLRTISNQPQHF
NA,TRBV28,TRBJ2-7,many,TGTGCCAGCAGTTTAGGATTGACGGGGGAGGCCTACGAGCAGTACTTC,CASSLGLTGEAYEQYF
NA,TRBV9,TRBJ2-7,NA,TGTGCCAGCAGCGTAGGTCTCGGGAGCGGCGACGAGCAGTACTTC,CASSVGLGSGDEQYF
NA,TRBV11-1,TRBJ2-6,NA,TGTGCCAGCAGCTTGGCGAACTCTGGGGCCAACGTCCTGACTTTC,CASSLANSGANVLTF
TRBD1,TRBV7-9,TRBJ2-5,many,TGTGCCAGCAGCTTAGAAGTTATGGCAGGGGGAACCCAGTACTTC,CASSLEVMAGGTQYF
TRBD1,TRBV28,TRBJ2-2,many,TGTGCCAGCAGAGGGACAGGGGGAGGCACCGGGGAGCTGTTTTTT,CASRGTGGGTGELFF
NA,TRBV7-9,TRBJ2-5,many,TGTGCCAGCAGCTTATCGGGGGTTGGAGAGACCCAGTACTTC,CASSLSGVGETQYF
NA,TRBV7-6,TRBJ2-5,few,TGTGCCAGCAGGGGCGGCTTACAAGAGACCCAGTACTTC,CASRGGLQETQYF
NA,TRBV12-3/TRBV12-4,TRBJ1-1,many,TGTGCCAGCAGTTTGGGCAGGGGCCCCACAGGAGCTTTCTTT,CASSLGRGPTGAFF
NA,TRBV4-1,TRBJ1-5,once,TGCGCCAGCAGCCAAGGTGAAGCTAATCAGCCCCAGCATTTT,CASSQGEANQPQHF
TRBD2,TRBV7-9,TRBJ2-5,many,TGTGCCAGCAGCTTAGCGGGGCTAGCGGAAGAGACCCAGTACTTC,CASSLAGLAEETQYF
NA,TRBV28,TRBJ1-1,many,TGTGCCAGCAGCAATGACTGGGAGGTCACTGAAGCTTTCTTT,CASSNDWEVTEAFF
NA,TRBV7-8,TRBJ2-5,many,TGTGCCAGCAGCTTAGAGGGGGCCCAGTACTTC,CASSLEGAQYF
NA,TRBV4-1,TRBJ1-1,NA,TGTGCCAGCAGCCAAGTAAGGGGCAGGTTGAACACTGAAGCTTTCTTT,CASSQVRGRLNTEAFF